The source of this T cell receptor (beta chain) is a study of radiation and T cells in renal cell carcinoma (dated by TCRdb to the early 2020s). Study-wide context: The samples were drawn from a clinical trial, where primary renal cell carcinomas were treated with 15 Gy of stereotactic body radiation therapy and then removed by nephrectomy 4 weeks afterward. Across all 53 samples, 4 million or so unique CDR3 nucleotide sequences encoding 2,658,974 unique CDR3 amino acid sequences were identified. A total of roughly 53 samples underwent TCR beta sequencing, made up of roughly 26 tumors and about 27 peripheral blood samples. Overall study outcomes, separate from this receptor: Because pretreatment tumor biopsies were not available, the study could not determine whether clonotypes were already present within the tumor at baseline. Changes in the blood repertoire were not tracked past 4 weeks after treatment. The single-armed trial design could not address effects of radiation dose or scheduling on the TCR repertoire. In blood, the top tumor clonotypes increased between baseline and 2 weeks post-radiation and then shrank by 4 weeks, which suggests that tumor-resident clones expanded only transiently.

Following the manufacturer's recommendations, the immunoSEQ kit was used to generate TCR beta libraries from genomic DNA. Library preparation used a first multiplex PCR with proprietary primers, then a second PCR adding unique barcodes, with bead cleanups after each round. Each sample batch included a kit-provided positive control reaction and a negative control reaction. The final libraries underwent checking on an Agilent 4200 TapeStation D1000 ScreenTape, volumetric pooling, and quantification by qPCR. Sequencing was performed on an Illumina NextSeq500 using a MidOutput 150-cycle cartridge, with 156 Read1 cycles, 15 Index1 cycles, and the kit custom primers. The pooled library was loaded at 0.85 to 1 pM, with an approximately 21% PhiX control spiked in. In the original analysis: Vendor-processed data were analyzed in R, with a clonotype defined as all T cells sharing the same CDR3 nucleotide sequence. For clone abundance analyses, frequencies were normalized to the 10,000 most abundant clones per sample. Public T cell clones, which averaged fewer than five per sample, were excluded before analysis. An abundance difference of at least 32-fold between compartments was the criterion for calling clonotypes tumor-enriched or baseline blood-enriched. Clonotypes expanded or contracted between blood time points were identified with a beta-binomial differential abundance model. The Baroni-Urbani and Buser coefficient was used to measure tumor-blood repertoire similarity, and groups were compared with two-tailed Wilcoxon tests in R. In its TCRdb copy, this immuneACCESS table keeps in-frame sequences only and misses some clones. Where compared with another copy, unresolved V genes explain less than half of these, and the others have no known cause. V and J calls and clone size come straight from that table; D and trimming were deduced from the DNA. This sample comprises over 120,000 clones, over 75% of them detected only once. The ten largest account for 12% of the sample.

To note about this clone: Its specific antigen is unknown. No much larger clone is present one base from it, and per-base qualities are unavailable.

This sample's time point label indicates: baseline pretreatment blood. Sample treatment or condition, as interpreted from the label and publication: 15 Gy SBRT to primary tumor, nephrectomy 4 weeks later. To track tumor-enriched clonotypes, serial peripheral blood was sampled from radiation-treated patients at baseline and at 2 weeks and 4 weeks after SBRT. Every patient had renal cell carcinoma of clear cell pathology. Genomic DNA for TCR sequencing was prepared using the QIAamp DNA Blood Mini Kit (Qiagen). Only samples passing all quality control checks were included in the analyses. The origin of this receptor is a woman aged 50 to 60 with renal cell carcinoma. The sample consisted of blood, taken from a patient whose treatment included radiotherapy and nephrectomy.

The sequenced DNA is TGTGCCAGTAGTATAATATCTCGAGGGAAGCTCTACAATGAGCAGTTCTTC. It translates to CASSIISRGKLYNEQFF. The chain is assembled from TRBV19 and TRBJ2-1; the D gene is perhaps TRBD2, on 5 matching bases. CDR1 and CDR2 (LNHDA, SQIVND) derive from the germline V gene (reference sequence). V is clipped by 2 bases and J by 3 bases, and the sequence between their germline boundaries is 17 bases long. Its CDR3 holds 17 amino acids, cysteine through phenylalanine. CDR3 DNA only is kept here, 51 bases in frame from base 1.